This TCR beta chain was captured by sequencing in a study of blood T cell repertoires in COVID-19. About the research overall: Nucleic acid was either cDNA or gDNA, and it came from T cells, B-cell-depleted T cells, or PBMCs.

How the authors handled the data: Amplification from reference gene primers served as the basis for estimated nucleated cell counts. Data came from immunoSEQ multiplex PCR; TCRdb stores just in-frame clones and leaves some out. D and trimming were read from the DNA, whereas the V and J calls and clone size are those reported in that table. The data show roughly 140,000 clones, 88% seen once. Trimming pared 0 bases from V and 7 bases from J, leaving 11 bases between. CDR3 length equals 14 residues. CDR1 and CDR2 from the germline V gene are SGHRS and YFSETQ. Of note for this clone: Within the sample, other DNA sequences also encode this same CDR3.

This chain uses TRBV5-1 with TRBJ1-5; D might be TRBD1 (6 bases). The sequence was obtained from a man in his fifties with active or convalescent COVID-19. The sequenced sample consisted of peripheral blood. CDR3 sequence (DNA): TGCGCCAGCAGCTTGGAACAGGGCGGACAGCCCCAGCATTTT. Amino acids: CASSLEQGGQPQHF.